This T cell receptor (beta chain) was sequenced during a study of control samples from healthy donors and cancer patients. The method was immunoSEQ multiplex PCR; TCRdb's version includes in-frame clones alone and lacks a portion of them. The table records about 140,000 clones, 91% of them present only once. The CDR3 contains 16 residues. Germline loops: CDR1 SGHKS, CDR2 YYEKEE (reference sequence). Trimming took 0 bases from V and 0 from J, leaving 9 bases between them. V usage is TRBV5-5 and J usage is TRBJ2-2, with D unresolved. This TCR was sampled from a young man in good health. What was sequenced was blood. The CDR3 loop is CASSLDPYANTGELFF. The CDR3 region has the DNA TGTGCCAGCAGCTTGGATCCCTACGCGAACACCGGGGAGCTGTTTTTT.